The present entry profiles one T cell receptor beta chain with its context. The antigen is not known. The data were obtained in a study of cytomegalovirus exposure and HLA in healthy donors. Study context: T cells numbering around 180 million yielded some 110 million unique TCR beta sequences in an earlier analysis.

Vbeta (60) and Jbeta (13) primers were used in the PCR. This table comes from immunoSEQ multiplex PCR, and its TCRdb copy is limited to in-frame clones, with some not included. The sample has roughly 140,000 clones, 80% seen once. Whole-study results and caveats: The majority of TCR sequences were rare, yet some public TCRs appeared in many donors. By HLA locus, TCR association rates varied in a later analysis, with DRB1 showing the most and HLA-C the fewest. CMV antigen specificity of a few CMV-associated chains was confirmed in vitro.

What was sequenced was PBMCs. This TCR was sampled from a man aged 30 to 45 in good health and CMV-seronegative.

The CDR3 sequence: CASSEPYTEAFF. The CDR3 coding sequence is TGCGCCAGCAGTGAGCCGTACACTGAAGCTTTCTTT. V gene TRBV10-1 combines with J gene TRBJ1-1, with unresolved D. The V end was cut by 2 bases, the J end by 3 bases, with 4 bases between. Germline CDR1 is WNHNN and CDR2 is SYGVQD (reference sequence). The CDR3 covers 12 residues.